Following are 24 T cell receptor beta chains from one sample sequenced in a study of T cell repertoires in cytomegalovirus infection. TCRdb analysed the reads with MiXCR anew, one entry per CDR3 protein. The sample holds roughly 69,000 distinct CDR3 sequences; under 30% are singletons and the top ten take roughly 60%. For these TCRs, the target antigens are not known. The sample here was CD8+ T cells from cultured PBMCs, taken from culture after CMV antigen stimulation. The receptors stem from a human donor in good health (CMV status not recorded). Some clones in this sample may be carry-over from other donors' samples.

The gene calls are TRBV28 and TRBJ2-4, with D perhaps given as TRBD1 or TRBD2 (5 bases each). The CDR3 runs 14 residues. The ends were cut back, 3 bases at V and 3 bases at J, with 9 bases in the middle. Germline V gene sequence: CDR1 MDHEN, CDR2 SYDVKM. The CDR3: CASSFRDDKNIQYF. The CDR3 nucleotides read TGTGCCAGCAGTTTCCGGGACGACAAAAACATTCAGTACTTC.

This chain links TRBV2 with TRBJ1-1, with D possibly matching TRBD1 (6 bases). CDR3 length: 13 amino acids. V lost 7 bases to trimming and J lost 5 bases, with 14 bases between them. Germline V gives CDR1 SNHLY, CDR2 FYNNEI. The chain's CDR3 is CASTDRWGTEAFF. CDR3 coding DNA: TGTGCCAGCACCGACAGGTGGGGGACTGAAGCTTTCTTT.

The rearrangement uses TRBV29-1 and TRBJ2-7, with 9 bases that match TRBD1. Germline assignment: CDR1 SQVTM and CDR2 ANQGSEA. CDR3 length: 12 amino acids. V trimming: 8 bases; J trimming: 5 bases; junction bases outside the gene matches: 7. The CDR3 region is CSFGQGSHEQYF. The CDR3 DNA follows: TGCAGCTTTGGACAGGGGTCCCACGAGCAGTACTTC.

There are a few counts of this clonotype. Written as DNA, the CDR3 is TGCGCCAGCAGCTTGGGCTGGGGAGCTTTCTTT. This sequence encodes CASSLGWGAFF. This chain uses TRBV5-1 with TRBJ1-1, with D uncertain. The ends were cut back, 0 bases at V and 10 bases at J, with 7 bases in the middle. The CDR3 loop spans 11 amino acids. Germline V gene sequence: CDR1 SGHRS, CDR2 YFSETQ.

The chain carries TRBV7-2 and TRBJ2-2, with 10 bases matching TRBD2. Germline V gene lookup returns CDR1 SGHTA and CDR2 FQGNSA. V lost 4 bases to trimming and J lost 7 bases; unmatched junction nucleotides: 12. This CDR3 contains 17 residues. The CDR3 DNA is TGTGCCAGCAGCTCGCTCGAGGCTAGCGGGAGTATCGGGGAGCTGTTTTTT. Translating gives CASSSLEASGSIGELFF.

The chain recombines TRBV7-3 with TRBJ2-5, with a tentative D call TRBD2 (5 bases). V was trimmed by 2 bases and J by 3 bases, leaving 10 bases between them. Germline V lookup: CDR1 SGHTA, CDR2 FQGTGA. The CDR3 runs 14 residues. The CDR3 is CASSLELEKETQYF. The CDR3 DNA sequence: TGTGCCAGCAGCTTAGAACTAGAAAAAGAGACCCAGTACTTC. The full variable domain, with the rest looked up from reference TRBV7-3 and TRBJ2-5, is GAGVSQTPSNKVTEKGKYVELRCDPISGHTALYWYRQSLGQGPEFLIYFQGTGAADDSGLPNDRFFAVRPEGSVSTLKIQRTERGDSAVYLCASSLELEKETQYFGPGTRLLVL.

This sequence joins TRBV13 and TRBJ2-3; 8 bases map to TRBD2. The CDR3 loop spans 16 amino acids. The V and J ends lost 5 bases and 1 base, in that order; junction bases with no gene match: 8. Germline lookup yields CDR1 PRHDT and CDR2 FYEKMQ (reference sequence). The CDR3 nucleotides read TGTGCCAGCAGCGAGCCGCCGGGGGGGGGCACAGATACGCAGTATTTT. Its protein is CASSEPPGGGTDTQYF.

Many counts were recorded for this clonotype. The gene calls are TRBV7-2 and TRBJ2-7, with TRBD2 identical over 7 bases. This CDR3 contains 14 residues. Germline values: CDR1 SGHTA, CDR2 FQGNSA. The trim removed 3 bases at V and 1 base at J, leaving 3 bases unmatched. The chain's CDR3 is CASSFQRDSYEQYF. The CDR3 nucleotides are TGTGCCAGCAGCTTCCAGCGGGATTCCTACGAGCAGTACTTC.

This clonotype was seen only a few times. The rearrangement links TRBV27 to TRBJ2-7; D call uncertain. V gave up 0 bases and J gave up 7 bases, with 13 bases separating them. CDR3 length: 14 residues. CDR1 is MNHEY and CDR2 is SMNVEV in the germline V gene (reference sequence). CDR3 DNA sequence: TGTGCCAGCAGTTTATCGGGTCGCGGCCCAGAGCAGTACTTC. It codes for CASSLSGRGPEQYF.

The count of this clonotype is one. Because the CDR3's place on the DNA is in doubt, the DNA is left out and the CDR3 is given as listed by TCRdb. The chain uses TRBV19 and TRBJ1-2. The CDR3 has 13 amino acids, counting both end residues. CDR1 and CDR2 from the germline V gene are LNHDA and SQIVND (reference sequence). This chain's CDR3 is CASSSGGLYGYTF.

V and J are TRBV7-2 and TRBJ1-2; 7 bases map to TRBD1. The length of the CDR3 is 14 residues. J gave up 8 bases and V 6 bases, and 12 bases lay outside the gene matches. CDR1 and CDR2 from the germline V gene are SGHTA and FQGNSA. The CDR3 coding sequence is TGTGCCAGCAGTCCAGGGGGAGGTACCATAGGCTACACCTTC. Translating gives CASSPGGGTIGYTF.

This clonotype has just a few counts. The chain employs TRBV5-6 and TRBJ2-5; perhaps TRBD2 as D (7 bases). V gave up 0 bases and J gave up 3 bases, with 15 bases separating them. Germline values: CDR1 SGHDT, CDR2 YYEEEE. The CDR3 covers 16 residues. This CDR3 reads CASSLVGGRVEETQYF. The CDR3 DNA reads TGTGCCAGCAGCTTGGTGGGGGGGCGCGTCGAAGAGACCCAGTACTTC.

The CDR3 DNA is TGTGCCAGCAGTGTCGGGACAGGGCATGCAGGGCTGTTTTTT. Translating gives CASSVGTGHAGLFF. J is TRBJ1-4 and V is TRBV27; 9 nucleotides match TRBD1. The J segment lost 14 bases and the V segment lost 5 bases, leaving 12 bases of the junction unmatched. CDR1 and CDR2 from the germline V gene are MNHEY and SMNVEV (reference sequence). The CDR3 covers 14 residues.

This clonotype has just a few counts. The chain employs TRBV7-8 and TRBJ1-2; a weak D match, TRBD1 (6 bases). V lost 5 bases, J lost 2 bases, and 21 bases lay in between. Germline V gives CDR1 SGHVS, CDR2 FQNEAQ. The CDR3 sequence is 17 residues long. The CDR3 coding sequence is TGTGCCAGCAGCCTCAAGACAGGTTCTTGGGGCAACTATGGCTACACCTTC. It specifies CASSLKTGSWGNYGYTF.

The V gene is TRBV5-6, the J gene TRBJ2-4, with D possibly called TRBD1 or TRBD2 (5 bases each). The V and J ends lost 4 bases and 0 bases respectively, with 14 bases between them. Germline CDR1 reads SGHDT; CDR2 reads YYEEEE. CDR3 size: 16 residues. The CDR3 sequence is CASSPEAGIAKNIQYF. CDR3 sequence (DNA): TGTGCCAGCAGCCCGGAGGCAGGGATAGCCAAAAACATTCAGTACTTC. Looking up the rest from reference TRBV5-6 and TRBJ2-4 gives the full variable domain: DAGVTQSPTHLIKTRGQQVTLRCSPKSGHDTVSWYQQALGQGPQFIFQYYEEEERQRGNFPDRFSGHQFPNYSSELNVNALLLGDSALYLCASSPEAGIAKNIQYFGAGTRLSVL.

This clonotype occurred a few times. The chain combines TRBV6-2 or TRBV6-3 with TRBJ2-3, with 11 bases aligning to TRBD2. Germline values: CDR1 MNHEY, CDR2 SVGEGT. This CDR3 has 15 amino acids. Unmatched junction bases numbered 2, after V lost 2 bases and J lost 4 bases. This CDR3 is CASSYTSGRSDTQYF. In DNA, the CDR3 is TGTGCCAGCAGTTACACTAGCGGGAGATCAGATACGCAGTATTTT.

The chain links TRBV13 to TRBJ2-1; 8 bases agree with TRBD2. With V trimmed by 0 bases and J by 0 bases, 7 bases remained unmatched. The length of the CDR3 is 18 residues. Germline assignment: CDR1 PRHDT and CDR2 FYEKMQ (reference sequence). The CDR3 bases are TGTGCCAGCAGCTTAGGAATGAGTAGCGGGAACTCCTACAATGAGCAGTTCTTC. It yields the protein CASSLGMSSGNSYNEQFF.

This rearrangement joins TRBV24-1 to TRBJ1-2, with TRBD1 matching 7 bases. J lost 8 bases, V lost 4 bases, and 9 bases had no gene match. CDR1 KGHDR and CDR2 SFDVKD come from the germline V gene. This CDR3 has 14 residues. The CDR3 reads CATSDSTDRRGYTF. The CDR3 bases are TGTGCCACCAGTGACTCGACGGACAGGCGGGGCTACACCTTC.

This clonotype turned up a few times. This chain connects TRBV6-2 or TRBV6-3 to TRBJ1-5, with D possibly matching TRBD1 (5 bases). CDR1 and CDR2 from the germline V gene are MNHEY and SVGEGT. V gave up 2 bases and J gave up 7 bases, with 15 bases separating them. The CDR3 extends over 15 amino acids. The CDR3 bases are TGTGCCAGCAGTTACGGGCAGGGCTTTCGCCAGCCCCAGCATTTT. Protein product: CASSYGQGFRQPQHF.

This clonotype was seen a few times. The chain uses TRBV27 and TRBJ1-6; D is unclear. The V end was cut by 0 bases, the J end by 0 bases, with 6 bases between. This CDR3 contains 16 residues. Germline CDR1 and CDR2: MNHEY and SMNVEV (reference sequence). Written as DNA, the CDR3 is TGTGCCAGCAGTTTATCGAAAGGCTCCTATAATTCACCCCTCCACTTT. It codes for CASSLSKGSYNSPLHF.

This clonotype was counted ten times or more. This rearrangement joins TRBV12-3 or TRBV12-4 to TRBJ1-6; maybe TRBD1 (5 bases). Trimming removed 7 bases from V and 8 bases from J, with 15 bases in between. The CDR3 covers 14 residues. The CDR3 protein is CASTLGRRDSPLHF. For the CDR3, the DNA is TGTGCCAGCACCCTGGGACGACGTGATTCACCCCTCCACTTT.

This clonotype was recorded at least ten times. The V and J genes are TRBV4-3 and TRBJ1-4, with D maybe TRBD1 (5 bases). The V end lost 0 bases, the J end lost 7 bases, and 18 bases lay between the germline ends. The CDR3 is 17 residues long. CDR1 and CDR2 (germline): LGHNA, YSLEER. CDR3 loop: CASSQDPVGARSEKLFF. CDR3 bases: TGCGCCAGCAGCCAAGATCCAGTTGGGGCTCGGAGTGAAAAACTGTTTTTT.

The chain joins TRBV19 to TRBJ1-2, with TRBD1 matching 7 bases. Trimming at V came to 8 bases and at J to 4 bases, leaving 4 bases not matched to a gene. The CDR3 covers 12 residues. From germline, CDR1 is LNHDA and CDR2 SQIVND (reference sequence). Written as DNA, the CDR3 is TGTGCCAGTTACAGGGGTGCCTATGGCTACACCTTC. The encoded protein is CASYRGAYGYTF.

This clonotype was observed at least ten times. This chain connects TRBV4-1 to TRBJ1-4; D is unresolved. The CDR3 has 16 residues. Germline CDR1 reads MGHRA; CDR2 reads YSYEKL. Trimming took 0 bases from V and 5 from J, leaving 13 bases between them. CDR3 nucleotides: TGCGCCAGCAGCCAAGATGATAGGGTGGGAAATGAAAAACTGTTTTTT. Protein sequence: CASSQDDRVGNEKLFF.